The 15 T cell receptor beta chains presented below share a single source sample, sequenced in a study of blood T cell repertoires in COVID-19. The data were produced by immunoSEQ multiplex PCR, yet TCRdb's version contains in-frame clones alone and is incomplete. Found here are approximately 47,000 clones, approximately 84% of them singletons; the top ten hold 2.6%. Source material: peripheral blood. All receptors come from a woman of 80 years or more with COVID-19, enrolled during active disease.

The chain links TRBV19 to TRBJ2-1, with 9 bases matching TRBD2. The CDR3 is 13 residues long. Unmatched junction bases numbered 7, after V lost 7 bases and J lost 9 bases. Germline-derived CDR1 and CDR2 are LNHDA and SQIVND (reference sequence). The CDR3 loop reads CASNAGGRGEQFF. The DNA of the CDR3 is TGTGCCAGTAACGCGGGAGGGCGGGGTGAGCAGTTCTTC.

The chain links TRBV6-5 to TRBJ1-2; 7 nucleotides align to TRBD1. The V gene end was trimmed by 0 bases and the J gene end by 4 bases; junction bases not matched to a gene: 8. The CDR3 has 16 residues. CDR1 is MNHEY, CDR2 SVGAGI, per germline. In DNA, the CDR3 is TGTGCCAGCAGTTACTCGAAAACCGGGACAGTCTATGGCTACACCTTC. Translated, it gives CASSYSKTGTVYGYTF.

The rearrangement joins TRBV3-1 (or the pseudogene TRBV3-2) to TRBJ1-5; TRBD1 is a possible D gene (6 bases). Between the trimmed V and J ends, which lost 3 bases and 5 bases, there was a span of 11 bases. Per the germline V gene, CDR1 is LGHDT and CDR2 is YNNKEL (reference sequence). The CDR3 length is 14 residues. This CDR3 reads CASSHRQDYQPQHF. CDR3 bases: TGTGCCAGCAGCCACAGACAGGACTATCAGCCCCAGCATTTT.

The chain employs TRBV7-2 and TRBJ2-2; D is unresolved. CDR1 SGHTA and CDR2 FQGNSA come from the germline V gene. CDR3 length: 16 residues. Trimming pared 4 bases from V and 8 bases from J, leaving 20 bases between. The CDR3 protein is CASSSQATAPTGELFF. The CDR3 DNA follows: TGTGCCAGCAGCTCGCAGGCAACTGCGCCGACAGGGGAGCTGTTTTTT.

The rearrangement links TRBV6-1 to TRBJ2-7; 7 bases are a match to TRBD1. The ends lost 2 bases at V and 5 bases at J; junction bases unmatched: 3. The CDR3 runs 13 residues. Looked up from germline, CDR1 is MNHNS and CDR2 is SASEGT. The CDR3 sequence is CASSERQGNEQYF. The CDR3 nucleotides read TGTGCCAGCAGTGAAAGACAGGGAAACGAGCAGTACTTC.

The gene calls are TRBV18 and TRBJ1-3; the D gene is possibly TRBD1 (6 bases). The CDR3 consists of 18 residues. V gave up 6 bases and J gave up 0 bases, with 21 bases separating them. Per the germline V gene, CDR1 is KGHSH and CDR2 is LQKENI. CDR3 in amino acids: CASSPGRRGASSGNTIYF. In nucleotides, the CDR3 is TGTGCCAGCTCCCCAGGAAGGCGGGGGGCGAGCTCTGGAAACACCATATATTTT.

This clone has only one observation. The chain recombines TRBV5-1 with TRBJ1-4, with 7 bases fitting TRBD1. Losses at the gene ends were 1 base for V and 8 bases for J; bases not matched to a gene: 11. Germline loops: CDR1 SGHRS, CDR2 YFSETQ. This CDR3 is built from 16 residues. This CDR3 is CASSLNPTGSREKLFF. The DNA for the CDR3 is TGCGCCAGCAGCTTGAACCCGACAGGGTCGAGGGAAAAACTGTTTTTT. The full variable domain, in which reference TRBV5-1 and TRBJ1-4 provide the parts outside the CDR3, is KAGVTQTPRYLIKTRGQQVTLSCSPISGHRSVSWYQQTPGQGLQFLFEYFSETQRNKGNFPGRFSGRQFSNSRSEMNVSTLELGDSALYLCASSLNPTGSREKLFFGSGTQLSVL.

The chain is built from TRBV6-2 or TRBV6-3 and TRBJ2-1, with D unresolved. Trimming removed 0 bases from V and 10 bases from J, with 16 bases in between. The CDR3 spans 15 residues. Germline CDR1 and CDR2: MNHEY and SVGEGT. Here the CDR3 DNA reads TGTGCCAGCAGTTACTCGCTCAGGCCCCCTGGGGAGCAGTTCTTC. This translates into CASSYSLRPPGEQFF.

The chain uses TRBV7-2 and TRBJ1-2; TRBD1 matches at 7 bases. Germline V CDR1 and CDR2: SGHTA, FQGNSA. Losses at the gene ends were 2 bases for V and 8 bases for J; bases not matched to a gene: 5. The CDR3 is made up of 13 amino acids. Here the CDR3 reads CASSLNRGEGYTF. Here the CDR3 DNA reads TGTGCCAGCAGCTTAAACAGGGGTGAAGGCTACACCTTC.

The rearrangement links TRBV30 to TRBJ2-3; no clear D. This CDR3 region has 12 residues. V was trimmed by 1 base and J by 2 bases, leaving 4 bases between them. The V gene's germline CDR1 is GTSNPN and CDR2 SVGIG (reference sequence). The CDR3 loop is CAWSAFTDTQYF. The CDR3 region has the DNA TGTGCCTGGAGTGCCTTCACAGATACGCAGTATTTT.

This chain joins TRBV5-4 and TRBJ1-1; no reliable D call. Trimming left V 4 bases short and J 0 bases short, with 7 bases between. Per germline, CDR1 SGHNT and CDR2 YYREEE (reference sequence). The CDR3 runs to 13 residues. The CDR3 DNA reads TGTGCCAGCAGCAAACAGCTGAACACTGAAGCTTTCTTT. As protein: CASSKQLNTEAFF. Using reference TRBV5-4 and TRBJ1-1 for the parts outside the CDR3, the full variable domain is ETGVTQSPTHLIKTRGQQVTLRCSSQSGHNTVSWYQQALGQGPQFIFQYYREEENGRGNFPPRFSGLQFPNYSSELNVNALELDDSALYLCASSKQLNTEAFFGQGTRLTVV.

This clone was seen more than once but under ten times. This sequence joins TRBV7-2 and TRBJ1-2; the match to TRBD1 covers 10 bases. This CDR3 region has 14 residues. From germline, CDR1 is SGHTA and CDR2 FQGNSA. Trimming removed 4 bases from V and 7 bases from J; junction bases left unmatched: 6. The CDR3 region is CASSSRTGGFGYTF. The CDR3, as DNA: TGTGCCAGCAGCTCTCGGACAGGGGGGTTTGGCTACACCTTC. Combining the CDR3 with reference TRBV7-2 and TRBJ1-2 gives the whole variable domain GAGVSQSPSNKVTEKGKDVELRCDPISGHTALYWYRQSLGQGLEFLIYFQGNSAPDKSGLPSDRFSAERTGGSVSTLTIQRTQQEDSAVYLCASSSRTGGFGYTFGSGTRLTVV.

The rearrangement links TRBV14 to TRBJ2-7, with D perhaps matching TRBD1 (6 bases). Trimming removed 4 bases from V and 6 bases from J, with 13 bases in between. The CDR3 sequence is 13 residues long. Germline V lookup: CDR1 SGHDN, CDR2 FVKESK. As DNA, the CDR3 is TGTGCCAGCAGCCTCGATCCAGGGGTCGAGCAGTACTTC. This encodes CASSLDPGVEQYF.

V is TRBV7-2 and J is TRBJ2-7; a weak D match, TRBD1 (6 bases). This CDR3 is 15 amino acids long. Germline CDR1 and CDR2: SGHTA and FQGNSA. Trimming left V 6 bases short and J 6 bases short, with 21 bases between. Here the CDR3 DNA reads TGTGCCAGCAGTAGGGGGTTGGCCCAGGTATTCGAGCAGTACTTC. Translated: CASSRGLAQVFEQYF.

The chain joins TRBV15 to TRBJ2-2; D is uncertain. The CDR3 has 15 amino acids. V lost 0 bases, J lost 4 bases, and 9 bases lay in between. Germline values: CDR1 LNHNV, CDR2 YYDKDF (reference sequence). CDR3 region: CATSRERHPTGELFF. In DNA form, the CDR3 reads TGTGCCACCAGCAGAGAAAGACACCCCACCGGGGAGCTGTTTTTT.